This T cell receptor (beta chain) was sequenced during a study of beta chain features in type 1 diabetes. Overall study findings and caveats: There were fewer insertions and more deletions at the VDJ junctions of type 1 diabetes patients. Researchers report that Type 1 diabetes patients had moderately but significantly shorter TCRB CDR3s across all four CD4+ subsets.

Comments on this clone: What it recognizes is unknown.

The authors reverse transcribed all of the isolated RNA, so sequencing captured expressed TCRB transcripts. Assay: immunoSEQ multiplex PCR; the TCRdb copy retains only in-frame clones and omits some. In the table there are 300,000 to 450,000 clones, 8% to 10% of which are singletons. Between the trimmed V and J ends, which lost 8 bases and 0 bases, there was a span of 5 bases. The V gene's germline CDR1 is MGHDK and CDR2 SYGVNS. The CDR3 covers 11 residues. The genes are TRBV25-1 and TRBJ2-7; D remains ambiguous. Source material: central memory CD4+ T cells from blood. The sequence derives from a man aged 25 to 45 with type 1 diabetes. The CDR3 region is CASSTSYEQYF. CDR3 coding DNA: TGTGCCAGCTCCACCTCCTACGAGCAGTACTTC.